The TCR beta chain under discussion was sequenced for a study of T cell responses to AZD1222 COVID-19 vaccine. Study observations and caveats: Receipt of two AZD1222 doses was followed by a rise in Spike-specific TCR breadth and depth. Most donors were white British, females outnumbered males, and clonal diversity was possibly underestimated.

TCRdb keeps only in-frame clones here, not all; method: immunoSEQ multiplex PCR. Here the sample spans 100,000 to 140,000 clones, roughly 90% being singletons. Trimming removed 5 bases from V and 7 bases from J, with 12 bases in between. This CDR3 has 14 amino acids. The germline V gene encodes CDR1 SNHLY and CDR2 FYNNEI. About this clone itself: Its antigen remains unidentified.

The sequence was collected from an adult in good health. This chain joins TRBV2 and TRBJ1-6; D remains unclear. The sample here was peripheral blood, taken on day 0 of AZD1222 vaccination. The CDR3 loop is CASSRDRVNSPLHF. The CDR3 nucleotides read TGTGCCAGCAGTAGAGACCGTGTAAATTCACCCCTCCACTTT.